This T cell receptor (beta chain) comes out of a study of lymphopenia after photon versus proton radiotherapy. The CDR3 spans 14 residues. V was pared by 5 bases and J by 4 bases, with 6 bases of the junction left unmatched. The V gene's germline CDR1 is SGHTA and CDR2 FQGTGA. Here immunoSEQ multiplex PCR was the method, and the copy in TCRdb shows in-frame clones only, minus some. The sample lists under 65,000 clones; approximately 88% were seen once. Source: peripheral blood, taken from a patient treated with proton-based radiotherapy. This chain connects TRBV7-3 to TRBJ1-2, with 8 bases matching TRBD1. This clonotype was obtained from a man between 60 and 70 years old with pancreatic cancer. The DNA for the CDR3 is TGTGCCAGCAGCGAAGGGACAGGTCTCTATGGCTACACCTTC. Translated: CASSEGTGLYGYTF.